The 21 T cell receptor beta chains given below trace back to one sample, sequenced in a study of CD8+ T cells in alopecia areata. Treatment defined: oral pan-JAK inhibitor, 5-10 mg twice daily. As the sequencing template, cDNA was produced by extracting RNA and reverse transcribing it. The table came from immunoSEQ multiplex PCR; TCRdb's copy has only in-frame clones and leaves some out. The sample lists 150,000 to 200,000 clones; 50% to 60% were seen once. The sequencing used CD4+ T cells sorted from blood, collected at week 4, from a patient treated with tofacitinib. The receptors were sampled from a human donor with alopecia areata.

The chain combines TRBV5-5 with TRBJ1-6; tentative D call: TRBD1 (5 bases). V shed 4 bases and J shed 0 bases, with 14 bases lying between them. This CDR3 contains 17 residues. Germline assignment: CDR1 SGHKS and CDR2 YYEKEE (reference sequence). DNA of the CDR3: TGTGCCAGCAGCCCCGGACAACAGAGCTCCTATAATTCACCCCTCCACTTT. Protein sequence: CASSPGQQSSYNSPLHF.

V gene TRBV6-5 combines with J gene TRBJ2-5; 9 bases align to TRBD2. There are 13 residues in the CDR3. J lost 4 bases, V lost 8 bases, and 5 bases had no gene match. The V gene's germline CDR1 is MNHEY and CDR2 SVGAGI. CDR3 residues: CASRPSGIETQYF. DNA for the CDR3: TGTGCCAGCCGACCTAGCGGGATAGAGACCCAGTACTTC.

The V and J genes are TRBV7-2 and TRBJ2-2; D may be TRBD2 (6 bases). The CDR3 is 14 residues long. Trimming removed 0 bases from V and 5 bases from J, with 7 bases in between. CDR1 and CDR2 (germline): SGHTA, FQGNSA. The CDR3 DNA sequence: TGTGCCAGCAGCTTAGCGGGACTGACCGGGGAGCTGTTTTTT. Protein: CASSLAGLTGELFF. The whole variable domain, filled in from reference TRBV7-2 and TRBJ2-2, reads GAGVSQSPSNKVTEKGKDVELRCDPISGHTALYWYRQSLGQGLEFLIYFQGNSAPDKSGLPSDRFSAERTGGSVSTLTIQRTQQEDSAVYLCASSLAGLTGELFFGEGSRLTVL.

This rearrangement joins TRBV30 to TRBJ2-3; D gene ambiguous. Germline lookup yields CDR1 GTSNPN and CDR2 SVGIG (reference sequence). The CDR3 has 12 amino acids. Trimming pared 5 bases from V and 2 bases from J, leaving 8 bases between. The CDR3 bases are TGTGCCTGGGGTACCCCCACAGATACGCAGTATTTT. It encodes CAWGTPTDTQYF. The whole variable domain, filled in from reference TRBV30 and TRBJ2-3, reads SQTIHQWPATLVQPVGSPLSLECTVEGTSNPNLYWYRQAAGRGLQLLFYSVGIGQISSEVPQNLSASRPQDRQFILSSKKLLLSDSGFYLCAWGTPTDTQYFGPGTRLTVL.

This chain connects TRBV2 to TRBJ2-5; 11 bases align to TRBD2. V shed 3 bases and J 3 bases; nucleotides not matched to a gene: 0. Per the germline V gene, CDR1 is SNHLY and CDR2 is FYNNEI. There are 14 residues in the CDR3. CDR3 nucleotides: TGTGCCAGCAGTGAGGGACTAGCGGAAGAGACCCAGTACTTC. Translated, it gives CASSEGLAEETQYF.

V gene TRBV7-2 combines with J gene TRBJ1-2; TRBD1 agrees at 7 bases. Germline-derived CDR1 and CDR2 are SGHTA and FQGNSA. V trimming: 7 bases; J trimming: 4 bases; junction bases outside the gene matches: 9. The CDR3 has 14 amino acids. The CDR3 protein is CASTSARGGYGYTF. CDR3 bases: TGTGCCAGCACCTCCGCCAGGGGGGGCTATGGCTACACCTTC.

This chain joins TRBV19 and TRBJ1-2; 8 positions match TRBD1. The germline gives CDR1 LNHDA, CDR2 SQIVND (reference sequence). The junction had 5 bases not matched to a gene; V was cut back by 6 bases and J by 5 bases. CDR3 length: 13 residues. CDR3 residues: CASSPTGVYGYTF. CDR3 in DNA: TGTGCCAGTAGCCCGACAGGGGTATATGGCTACACCTTC.

The chain links TRBV5-4 to TRBJ2-7, with TRBD2 matching over 7 bases. Germline trimming cut 0 bases from V and 5 bases from J; bases unmatched to any gene: 2. CDR3 length: 13 amino acids. Germline lookup yields CDR1 SGHNT and CDR2 YYREEE (reference sequence). The CDR3: CASSLAAGDEQYF. The CDR3 DNA is TGTGCCAGCAGCTTGGCCGCGGGGGACGAGCAGTACTTC.

This rearrangement joins TRBV6-5 to TRBJ1-2, with 7 bases fitting TRBD1. This CDR3 has 15 residues. The germline gives CDR1 MNHEY, CDR2 SVGAGI. The V gene end was trimmed by 6 bases and the J gene end by 4 bases; junction bases not matched to a gene: 11. The chain's CDR3 is CASRKPSGGGYGYTF. The CDR3 DNA is TGTGCCAGCAGAAAACCCTCAGGGGGGGGCTATGGCTACACCTTC.

V usage is TRBV7-3 and J usage is TRBJ1-1; 8 bases line up with TRBD1. This CDR3 contains 13 residues. With V trimmed by 6 bases and J by 3 bases, 3 bases remained unmatched. Germline V gene data show CDR1 as SGHTA and CDR2 as FQGTGA. The CDR3 bases are TGTGCCAGCAGTTCACAGGGGGACACTGAAGCTTTCTTT. It specifies CASSSQGDTEAFF.

The chain employs TRBV5-1 and TRBJ1-5; 8 bases are shared with TRBD1. J was trimmed by 2 bases and V by 1 base; bases with no gene match: 5. CDR1 is SGHRS and CDR2 is YFSETQ in the germline V gene. CDR3 length: 16 residues. The CDR3 here is CASSLSGGGGNQPQHF. The DNA for the CDR3 is TGCGCCAGCAGCTTGTCAGGGGGCGGCGGCAATCAGCCCCAGCATTTT.

V is TRBV20-1 and J is TRBJ2-1; D is uncertain. This CDR3 contains 10 residues. Germline loops: CDR1 DFQATT, CDR2 SNEGSKA (reference sequence). V dropped 1 base and J dropped 9 bases, with 4 bases sitting between them. In DNA, the CDR3 is TGCAGTGCTAGAGTACCTGAGCAGTTCTTC. This encodes CSARVPEQFF.

The rearrangement links TRBV30 to TRBJ1-2; D might be TRBD1 (6 bases). V was trimmed by 3 bases and J by 2 bases, leaving 10 bases between them. This CDR3 is 13 amino acids long. Germline CDR1 reads GTSNPN; CDR2 reads SVGIG (reference sequence). CDR3 DNA: TGTGCCTGGAGCCCCGGACAGAACTATGGCTACACCTTC. This gives the protein CAWSPGQNYGYTF.

A few counts support this clone. The V and J genes are TRBV4-1 and TRBJ1-4; D uncertain. V was shortened by 0 bases and J by 8 bases, with 10 bases between the two germline ends. The CDR3 extends over 14 amino acids. CDR1 MGHRA and CDR2 YSYEKL come from the germline V gene. The CDR3 DNA follows: TGCGCCAGCAGCCAAGAAAGGCAGATAGAAAAACTGTTTTTT. Translating gives CASSQERQIEKLFF.

The sample holds a few counts of this clone. V is TRBV4-3 and J is TRBJ2-5; perhaps TRBD2 as D (6 bases). With 3 bases removed from V and 2 bases from J, the gap between germline ends came to 7 bases. CDR1 and CDR2 (germline): LGHNA, YSLEER. CDR3 length equals 13 residues. For the CDR3, the DNA is TGCGCCAGCAGCCAGAGCGGGCAAGAGACCCAGTACTTC. It is translated as CASSQSGQETQYF.

The genes are TRBV30 and TRBJ2-1; D might be TRBD1 (6 bases). V was shortened by 0 bases and J by 7 bases, with 19 bases between the two germline ends. The CDR3 has 16 residues. CDR1 is GTSNPN, CDR2 SVGIG, per germline (reference sequence). In nucleotides, the CDR3 is TGTGCCTGGAGTGTACGAGTGGGGGCTCTAGTTAATGAGCAGTTCTTC. Its protein is CAWSVRVGALVNEQFF.

This chain uses TRBV7-3 with TRBJ2-2; no firm D call. Trimming shortened V by 1 base and J by 5 bases, and 11 bases separated the two germline ends. This CDR3 comprises 15 residues. Germline lookup yields CDR1 SGHTA and CDR2 FQGTGA. The CDR3 coding sequence is TGTGCCAGCAGCTTAAAGAGGCCCCCTACCGGGGAGCTGTTTTTT. It is translated as CASSLKRPPTGELFF.

This clone is a singleton in its sample. V gene TRBV5-1 combines with J gene TRBJ1-2; TRBD1 aligns across 8 bases. Germline V gene lookup returns CDR1 SGHRS and CDR2 YFSETQ. V lost 4 bases, J lost 7 bases, and 6 bases stayed unmatched. The CDR3 is 13 residues long. CDR3 protein: CASSPGTGVGYTF. For the CDR3, the DNA is TGCGCCAGCAGCCCCGGGACAGGTGTTGGCTACACCTTC.

A few counts support this clone. The chain couples TRBV29-1 to TRBJ2-7, with D perhaps assigned TRBD1 or TRBD2 (6 bases each). CDR1 and CDR2 (germline): SQVTM, ANQGSEA. With 7 bases removed from V and 2 bases from J, the gap between germline ends came to 15 bases. The CDR3 is 13 residues long. Here the CDR3 DNA reads TGCAGCGCCGAGAGGGGGGCGACCTACGAGCAGTACTTC. Translated: CSAERGATYEQYF.

The chain carries TRBV5-6 and TRBJ2-5; 10 bases are shared with TRBD2. This CDR3 contains 16 residues. V lost 5 bases to trimming and J lost 0 bases; unmatched junction nucleotides: 7. The V gene's germline CDR1 is SGHDT and CDR2 YYEEEE. The DNA of the CDR3 is TGTGCCAGCAGGCCGCTAGCGGGGGAGTACCAAGAGACCCAGTACTTC. Translated: CASRPLAGEYQETQYF.

The chain couples TRBV29-1 to TRBJ2-2; 8 bases match TRBD1. The CDR3 spans 15 residues. V shed 7 bases, J shed 6 bases, and the junction held 13 bases outside the gene matches. From germline, CDR1 is SQVTM and CDR2 ANQGSEA. Here the CDR3 DNA reads TGCAGCGCCCCCAATGGGACAGGCTCACCCGGGGAGCTGTTTTTT. The encoded protein is CSAPNGTGSPGELFF.